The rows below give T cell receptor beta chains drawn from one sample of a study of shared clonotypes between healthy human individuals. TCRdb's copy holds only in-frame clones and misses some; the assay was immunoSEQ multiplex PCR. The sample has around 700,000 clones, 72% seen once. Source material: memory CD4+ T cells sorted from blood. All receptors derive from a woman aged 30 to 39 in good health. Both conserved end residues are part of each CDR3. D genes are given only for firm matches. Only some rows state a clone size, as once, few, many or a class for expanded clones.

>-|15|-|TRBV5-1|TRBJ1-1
CASSATGRSNTEAFF
TGCGCCAGCAGCGCTACGGGACGGAGTAACACTGAAGCTTTCTTT
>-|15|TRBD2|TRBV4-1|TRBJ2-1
CASSQVGRAFNEQFF
TGCGCCAGCAGCCAAGTCGGGAGGGCCTTCAATGAGCAGTTCTTC
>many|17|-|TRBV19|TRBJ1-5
CASSIEDPAYSNQPQHF
TGTGCCAGTAGTATAGAGGACCCGGCTTATAGCAATCAGCCCCAGCATTTT
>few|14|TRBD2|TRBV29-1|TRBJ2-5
CSVERYSGSQTQYF
TGCAGCGTTGAACGATATAGCGGGAGCCAGACCCAGTACTTC
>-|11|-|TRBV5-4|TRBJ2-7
CASSSEGEQYF
TGTGCCAGCAGCTCGGAAGGCGAGCAGTACTTC
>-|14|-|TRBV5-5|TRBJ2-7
CASIRGAGSYEQYF
TGTGCCAGCATTCGGGGAGCAGGTTCCTACGAGCAGTACTTC
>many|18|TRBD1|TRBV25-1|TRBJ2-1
CASSGRDRGPLGDNEQFF
TGTGCCAGCAGTGGACGGGACAGGGGGCCGCTTGGGGACAATGAGCAGTTCTTC
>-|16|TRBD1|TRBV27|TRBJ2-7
CASYSPGVQGVYEQYF
TGTGCCAGCTACTCCCCCGGCGTACAGGGGGTCTACGAGCAGTACTTC
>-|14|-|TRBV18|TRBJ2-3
CASSPGTRIGAQYF
TGTGCCAGCTCACCCGGGACGCGGATTGGCGCGCAGTATTTT
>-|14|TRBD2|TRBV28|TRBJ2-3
CASSLQAGALTQYF
TGTGCCAGCAGTTTACAGGCGGGAGCCCTCACGCAGTATTTT
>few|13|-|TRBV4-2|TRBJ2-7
CASSRGGDYEQYF
TGTGCCAGCAGCCGCGGTGGGGACTACGAGCAGTACTTC
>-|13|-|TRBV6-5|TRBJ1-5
CASSPQGKGTQHF
TGTGCCAGCAGTCCCCAGGGGAAAGGGACCCAGCATTTT
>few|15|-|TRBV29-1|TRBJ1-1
CSVKDRVGVNTEAFF
TGCAGCGTTAAGGACCGCGTAGGAGTGAACACTGAAGCTTTCTTT
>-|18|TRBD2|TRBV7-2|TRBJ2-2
CASSLDGEAGSNTGELFF
TGTGCCAGCAGCTTAGACGGTGAAGCGGGAAGTAACACCGGGGAGCTGTTTTTT
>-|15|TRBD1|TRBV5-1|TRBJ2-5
CASSRTGLEQETQYF
TGCGCCAGCAGCAGGACAGGGTTGGAACAAGAGACCCAGTACTTC
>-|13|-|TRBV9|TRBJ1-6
CASSVSREPPLHF
TGTGCCAGCAGCGTTTCCAGGGAGCCACCCCTCCACTTT
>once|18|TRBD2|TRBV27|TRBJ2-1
CASSFSSPLAGGVNEQFF
TGTGCCAGCAGTTTCTCATCGCCCCTAGCGGGAGGGGTCAATGAGCAGTTCTTC
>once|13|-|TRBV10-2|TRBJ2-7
CASRGPSSYEQYF
TGCGCCAGCAGGGGACCAAGCTCCTACGAGCAGTACTTC
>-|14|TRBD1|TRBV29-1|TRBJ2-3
CSVRPGQSTDTQYF
TGCAGCGTTCGCCCGGGACAGAGCACAGATACGCAGTATTTT
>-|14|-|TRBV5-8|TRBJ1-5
CASRGYRFRQPQHF
TGTGCCAGCAGGGGGTACAGGTTTCGTCAGCCCCAGCATTTT
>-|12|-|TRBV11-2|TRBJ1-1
CASSLEGRGAFF
TGTGCCAGCAGCTTAGAAGGTAGAGGAGCTTTCTTT
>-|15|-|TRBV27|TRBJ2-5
CASRARVGIGETQYF
TGTGCCAGCAGAGCACGAGTGGGGATTGGAGAGACCCAGTACTTC
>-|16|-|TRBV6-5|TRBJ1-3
CASSYSEYNSGNTIYF
TGTGCCAGCAGTTACTCCGAGTATAACTCTGGAAACACCATATATTTT
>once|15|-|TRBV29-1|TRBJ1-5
CSVVFQGGGNQPQHF
TGCAGCGTTGTGTTTCAGGGTGGCGGCAATCAGCCCCAGCATTTT
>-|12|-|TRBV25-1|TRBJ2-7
CASSGGWGRQYF
TGTGCCAGCAGTGGGGGTTGGGGTCGTCAGTACTTC
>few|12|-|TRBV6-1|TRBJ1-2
CASSGDLRGYTF
TGTGCCAGCAGTGGTGATCTCCGCGGCTACACCTTC
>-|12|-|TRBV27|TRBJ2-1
CASSFANNEQFF
TGTGCCAGCAGTTTCGCAAACAATGAGCAGTTCTTC
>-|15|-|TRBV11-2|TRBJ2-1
CASRKTGGGASEQFF
TGTGCCAGCAGAAAAACAGGTGGAGGTGCGAGCGAGCAGTTCTTC
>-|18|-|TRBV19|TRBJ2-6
CASSTRALPSSGANVLTF
TGTGCCAGTAGTACTCGGGCCCTCCCCAGCTCTGGGGCCAACGTCCTGACTTTC
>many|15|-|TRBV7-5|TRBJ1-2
CASSLMQGANYGYTF
TGTGCCAGCAGCTTAATGCAGGGAGCTAACTATGGCTACACCTTC
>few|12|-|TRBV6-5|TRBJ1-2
CASREKGAGYTF
TGTGCCAGCAGGGAGAAAGGGGCTGGCTACACCTTC
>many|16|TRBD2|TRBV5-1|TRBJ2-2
CASRPSGRAGTGELFF
TGCGCCAGCAGACCCAGCGGGAGGGCGGGCACCGGGGAGCTGTTTTTT
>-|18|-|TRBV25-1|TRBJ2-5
CASSVVGGERGSQETQYF
TGTGCCAGCTCTGTAGTAGGGGGAGAGAGGGGGTCCCAAGAGACCCAGTACTTC
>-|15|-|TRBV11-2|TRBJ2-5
CASSSVRVAGETQYF
TGTGCCAGCAGCTCAGTGAGGGTGGCTGGAGAGACCCAGTACTTC
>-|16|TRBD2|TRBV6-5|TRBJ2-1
CASSYSRLAGVNEQFF
TGTGCCAGCAGTTACTCGAGGCTAGCGGGAGTAAATGAGCAGTTCTTC
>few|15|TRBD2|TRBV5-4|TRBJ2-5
CASSLGGLAIETQYF
TGTGCCAGCAGCTTGGGGGGACTAGCGATAGAGACCCAGTACTTC
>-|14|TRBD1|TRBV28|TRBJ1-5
CASRPGQGGQPQHF
TGTGCCAGCAGACCGGGACAGGGTGGCCAGCCCCAGCATTTT
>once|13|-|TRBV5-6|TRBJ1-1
CASSRLDSSMAFF
TGTGCCAGCAGCCGCCTGGACAGTTCGATGGCTTTCTTT
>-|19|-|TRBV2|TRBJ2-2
CASKGLEERASANTGELFF
TGTGCCAGCAAAGGGTTAGAGGAGAGGGCCTCAGCGAACACCGGGGAGCTGTTTTTT
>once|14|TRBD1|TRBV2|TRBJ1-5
CASSPGTGDQPQHF
TGTGCCAGCAGTCCCGGGACAGGGGATCAGCCCCAGCATTTT
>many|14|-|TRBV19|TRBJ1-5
CASSWLGDNQPQHF
TGTGCCAGTAGTTGGTTGGGGGACAATCAGCCCCAGCATTTT
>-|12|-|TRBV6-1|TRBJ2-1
CASKPSSNEQFF
TGTGCCAGCAAGCCTAGCTCCAATGAGCAGTTCTTC
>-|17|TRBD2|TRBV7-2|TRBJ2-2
CASSPSRLAGVTGELFF
TGTGCCAGCAGCCCCTCTCGGCTAGCGGGAGTCACCGGGGAGCTGTTTTTT
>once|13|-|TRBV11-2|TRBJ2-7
CASSRTLSPEQYF
TGTGCCAGCAGCCGGACTCTTAGCCCCGAGCAGTACTTC
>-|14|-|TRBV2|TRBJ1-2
CASRGDQRVSGYTF
TGTGCCAGCAGGGGGGACCAGAGGGTTTCTGGGTACACCTTC
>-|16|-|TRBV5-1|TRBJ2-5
CASSREGQFGAETQYF
TGCGCCAGCAGCCGGGAGGGACAGTTCGGGGCAGAGACCCAGTACTTC
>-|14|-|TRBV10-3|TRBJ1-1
CAIMNHQGGGKAFF
TGTGCCATAATGAACCACCAGGGTGGCGGTAAAGCTTTCTTT
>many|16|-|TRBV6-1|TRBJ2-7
CASSEDLEGAFYEQYF
TGTGCCAGCAGTGAAGACTTGGAGGGAGCCTTCTACGAGCAGTACTTC
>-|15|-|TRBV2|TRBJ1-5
CASAEGGISNQPQHF
TGTGCCAGCGCCGAGGGGGGTATTAGCAATCAGCCCCAGCATTTT
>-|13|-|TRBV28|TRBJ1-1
CASSFRGGFEAFF
TGTGCCAGCAGTTTTCGCGGGGGTTTTGAAGCTTTCTTT
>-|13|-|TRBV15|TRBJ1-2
CATSRRLGPGYTF
TGTGCCACCAGCAGACGTTTAGGTCCTGGCTACACCTTC
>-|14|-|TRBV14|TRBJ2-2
CASSQARGTGELFF
TGTGCCAGCAGCCAAGCTCGGGGTACCGGGGAGCTGTTTTTT
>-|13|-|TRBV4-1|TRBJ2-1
CASSQVRGWEQFF
TGCGCCAGCAGCCAAGTACGGGGCTGGGAGCAGTTCTTC